The T cell receptor (beta chain) under discussion was sequenced for a study of blood T cell repertoires in COVID-19. For the study at large: The United States, Italy and Spain were the sources of the acute and convalescent COVID-19 samples.

Original methodology: Using reference gene primer amplification, nucleated cell counts were estimated. Sequencing used immunoSEQ multiplex PCR; TCRdb keeps in-frame clones, though not all of them. D and trimming were read from the DNA, whereas the V and J calls and clone size are those reported in that table. The top ten hold approximately 5.4% of the sample, which has over 200,000 clones, 80% to 90% seen once. The CDR3 consists of 11 residues. CDR1 LGHDT and CDR2 YNNKEL come from the germline V gene (reference sequence). Deletions cut 10 bases from V and 0 bases from J, with 3 bases between. The V gene is TRBV3-1 (or the pseudogene TRBV3-2), the J gene TRBJ2-2; no clear D. This TCR derives from a man aged 80 or over with acute or convalescent COVID-19. Sequencing input: peripheral blood. The CDR3 protein is CATSNTGELFF. The CDR3 DNA is TGTGCCACTTCGAACACCGGGGAGCTGTTTTTT.